These T cell receptor beta chains were read from a single sample in a study of cytomegalovirus exposure and HLA in healthy donors. Data came from immunoSEQ multiplex PCR; TCRdb stores just in-frame clones and leaves some out. The sample includes 150,000 to 200,000 clones, under 80% of them seen just once. The sample taken for sequencing was PBMCs. Receptor source: a human donor in good health. CDR3s include the opening cysteine and the closing phenylalanine or tryptophan. The order of the fields is clone size, V gene, CDR3 length, J gene, D gene, CDR3 DNA, CDR3 protein. A D gene is named only where the DNA matches it firmly. Size tells how often a clone was seen (once, few, many) or the class of an expanded clone, and some rows leave it out.

few	TRBV7-3	12	TRBJ2-3	-	TGTGCCAGCAGCCCCGGGGGTGATACGCAGTATTTT	CASSPGGDTQYF
once	TRBV7-3	15	TRBJ2-5	-	TGTGCCAGCAGGCCGGGACTCCAATTGTCAGAGACCCAGTACTTC	CASRPGLQLSETQYF
-	TRBV29-1	13	TRBJ2-1	-	TGCAGCGCTGTGACTCTCTCCTACAATGAGCAGTTCTTC	CSAVTLSYNEQFF
-	TRBV7-9	14	TRBJ2-7	-	TGTGCCAGCACCCCCTTGGGAGGCCCCCACGAGCAGTACTTC	CASTPLGGPHEQYF
-	TRBV7-8	17	TRBJ2-2	-	TGTGCCAGCAGCTGGCGGCCAGGCAGGGTGAACACCGGGGAGCTGTTTTTT	CASSWRPGRVNTGELFF
-	TRBV5-4	17	TRBJ2-2	TRBD1	TGTGCCAGCAGCTTCCCGGACAGGGGGCTTAACACCGGGGAGCTGTTTTTT	CASSFPDRGLNTGELFF
-	TRBV6-1	14	TRBJ2-7	-	TGTGCCAGCAGTGACCTAGGGGTCGGTTACGAGCAGTACTTC	CASSDLGVGYEQYF
-	TRBV5-1	15	TRBJ2-1	TRBD1	TGCGCCAGCAGCTTGGGGGGACAGGGGGCCTATGAGCAGTTCTTC	CASSLGGQGAYEQFF
few	TRBV7-8	15	TRBJ2-7	-	TGTGCCAGCAGCTTAGGTCTTAATGGCTACTACGAGCAGTACTTC	CASSLGLNGYYEQYF
-	TRBV18	19	TRBJ1-1	TRBD1	TGTGCCAGCTCACCAAGGAGAGTGGGGACAGGGATTGAGGGCACTGAAGCTTTCTTT	CASSPRRVGTGIEGTEAFF